Listed below are T cell receptor beta chains from one sample, sequenced in a study of blood T cell repertoires in COVID-19. Sequencing used immunoSEQ multiplex PCR; TCRdb keeps in-frame clones, though not all of them. The sample holds 250,000 or so clones, around 86% seen once. Sequencing was done on a sample of peripheral blood. These receptors all stem from a man aged 35-49 years with active or convalescent COVID-19. The conserved cysteine and the conserved F or W are not part of the CDR3 here. Each record gives: V gene, J gene, CDR3 protein.

TRBV29-1	TRBJ1-2	SGTGANYGYT
TRBV19	TRBJ2-7	ASSRTGFNEQY
TRBV27	TRBJ2-7	ASSGTGRAYEQY
TRBV6-5	TRBJ1-6	ASSYGQGGNSPLH
TRBV18	TRBJ2-5	ASETGGSSQETQY
TRBV19	TRBJ1-2	ASSKGQTGYT
TRBV6-1	TRBJ1-6	ASSEFFRGARSHSPLH
TRBV19	TRBJ2-7	ASSTRQGVNEQY
TRBV5-5	TRBJ2-7	ASSFSPGPYEQY
TRBV2	TRBJ1-4	ASSEGTGGTEKLF
TRBV5-6	TRBJ2-7	ASSRVGGDEQY
TRBV5-1	TRBJ2-1	ASSFVGALYNEQF
TRBV6-1	TRBJ2-1	ASSEEVTSGSNEQF
TRBV24-1	TRBJ2-1	ATSDSTGRDYNEQF
TRBV6-5	TRBJ1-1	ASRTMNTEAF
TRBV30	TRBJ2-7	AWSIPPGRGTYEQY
TRBV9	TRBJ2-3	ASSVVPEGRGHTQY
TRBV7-9	TRBJ1-1	ASSLQGGNTEAF
TRBV7-9	TRBJ2-1	ASSLDAGVNYNEQF
TRBV11-3	TRBJ1-1	ASSTRQGDTEAF
TRBV5-1	TRBJ1-6	ASSSGTGGNNSPLH
TRBV7-9	TRBJ2-1	ASSQLAGDSNEQF
TRBV10-1	TRBJ2-3	ASSAGLTSTDTQY
TRBV28	TRBJ1-1	ASSTGQSFGDTEAF
TRBV9	TRBJ2-4	ASSVGDRGNIQY
TRBV5-6	TRBJ1-5	ASSPDRGEPQH
TRBV30	TRBJ1-4	AWSSQGEKLF
TRBV25-1	TRBJ1-4	ASLGVQRATNEKLF
TRBV3-1/TRBV3-2	TRBJ2-3	ASSLLALRTSTDTQY
TRBV6-5	TRBJ1-3	ASSYRGSGNTIY
TRBV28	TRBJ1-1	AVGSVGTGGFSKAF
TRBV4-1	TRBJ2-1	ASSQGPMTLQGDEQF
TRBV4-1	TRBJ1-1	ASSQVTSFDTEAF
TRBV6-5	TRBJ2-1	ASSYSTVRAYNEQF
TRBV7-9	TRBJ1-3	ASSATGDSGNTIY
TRBV30	TRBJ2-2	AWKGEDWGPSTGELF
TRBV27	TRBJ1-5	ASSWEINQPQH
TRBV28	TRBJ1-2	ASSPGDSPRGYT
TRBV4-1	TRBJ1-2	ASSQEGGLGYGYT
TRBV28	TRBJ2-1	ASSLNMEQF
TRBV21-1	TRBJ1-4	AKYQRDSNEKLF
TRBV7-9	TRBJ2-1	ASSQGGSSYNEQF
TRBV18	TRBJ1-3	ASSPNGQAYSGNTIY
TRBV28	TRBJ1-4	ASDQGASNEKLF
TRBV19	TRBJ1-5	ASGQGPRQPQH
TRBV28	TRBJ2-7	ASSVPPGTGLL
TRBV7-3	TRBJ2-1	ASSLGERAKMF
TRBV2	TRBJ2-1	ASSEKLAGGNNEQF
TRBV6-5	TRBJ2-7	ASSYTGGSYEQY
TRBV5-1	TRBJ1-6	ASSSRQGIGAPLH
TRBV7-9	TRBJ1-2	ASSAHGRADGGYT
TRBV29-1	TRBJ2-1	SVVPDEQF
TRBV29-1	TRBJ2-7	SGTGRGQPYEQY
TRBV18	TRBJ2-3	ASSPRASGTSLTDTQY
TRBV24-1	TRBJ1-2	ATSDRSQGGYGYT
TRBV5-1	TRBJ1-2	ASSLAGTGGYT
TRBV15	TRBJ1-4	ATSRQGTSNEKLF
TRBV11-3	TRBJ2-1	ASTRGSGTYNEQF
TRBV14	TRBJ1-2	ASSSTAGTEDGYT
TRBV15	TRBJ2-7	ATSSFEDYEQY